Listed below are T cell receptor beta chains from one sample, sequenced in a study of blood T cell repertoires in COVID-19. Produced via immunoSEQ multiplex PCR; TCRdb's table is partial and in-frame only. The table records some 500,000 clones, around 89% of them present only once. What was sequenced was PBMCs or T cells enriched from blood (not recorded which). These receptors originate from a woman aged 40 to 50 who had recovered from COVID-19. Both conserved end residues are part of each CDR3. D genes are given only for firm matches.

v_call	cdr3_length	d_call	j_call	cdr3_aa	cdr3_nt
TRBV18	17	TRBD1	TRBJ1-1	CASSPPGSTGGKPRAFF	TGTGCCAGCTCACCACCCGGATCCACAGGGGGCAAACCCAGGGCTTTCTTT
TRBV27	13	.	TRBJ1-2	CASTSRGDYGYTF	TGTGCCAGCACCTCCAGGGGCGACTATGGCTACACCTTC
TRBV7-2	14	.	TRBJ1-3	CASSMSGGRNTIYF	TGTGCCAGCAGCATGTCTGGGGGCAGAAACACCATATATTTT
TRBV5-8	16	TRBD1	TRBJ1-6	CASSFPGQASNSPLHF	TGTGCCAGCAGCTTTCCCGGACAGGCTTCCAATTCACCCCTCCACTTT
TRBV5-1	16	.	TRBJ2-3	CASSLGMAGSTDTQYF	TGCGCCAGCAGCTTGGGGATGGCAGGGAGCACAGATACGCAGTATTTT
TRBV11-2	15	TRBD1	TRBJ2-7	CASSLDLGQSYEQYF	TGTGCCAGCAGCTTAGATTTGGGACAGAGCTACGAGCAGTACTTC
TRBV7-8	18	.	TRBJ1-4	CASSLVIIQSSTNEKLFF	TGTGCCAGCAGCTTAGTTATCATCCAGTCATCAACTAATGAAAAACTGTTTTTT
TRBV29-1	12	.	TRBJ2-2	CSVAGNTGELFF	TGCAGCGTTGCGGGAAACACCGGGGAGCTGTTTTTT
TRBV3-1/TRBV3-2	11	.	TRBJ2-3	CASSQAGFQYF	TGTGCCAGCAGCCAAGCAGGGTTTCAGTATTTT
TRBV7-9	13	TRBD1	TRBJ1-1	CASGTGMNTEAFF	TGTGCCAGCGGGACAGGAATGAACACTGAAGCTTTCTTT
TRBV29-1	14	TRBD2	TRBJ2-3	CSVGTSGSSDTQYF	TGCAGCGTTGGTACTAGCGGGAGCTCAGATACGCAGTATTTT
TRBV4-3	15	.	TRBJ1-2	CASSQDSVKSYGYTF	TGCGCCAGCAGCCAAGATTCGGTCAAAAGCTATGGCTACACCTTC
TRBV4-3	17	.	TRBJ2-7	CASSLSRVGAIPHEQYF	TGCGCCAGCAGCTTAAGTAGAGTAGGGGCCATTCCCCACGAGCAGTACTTC
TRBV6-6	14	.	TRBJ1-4	CASKGATTNEKLFF	TGTGCCAGCAAAGGGGCGACAACTAATGAAAAACTGTTTTTT
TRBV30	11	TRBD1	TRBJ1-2	CAWSPGGGYTF	TGTGCCTGGAGTCCAGGGGGGGGCTACACCTTC